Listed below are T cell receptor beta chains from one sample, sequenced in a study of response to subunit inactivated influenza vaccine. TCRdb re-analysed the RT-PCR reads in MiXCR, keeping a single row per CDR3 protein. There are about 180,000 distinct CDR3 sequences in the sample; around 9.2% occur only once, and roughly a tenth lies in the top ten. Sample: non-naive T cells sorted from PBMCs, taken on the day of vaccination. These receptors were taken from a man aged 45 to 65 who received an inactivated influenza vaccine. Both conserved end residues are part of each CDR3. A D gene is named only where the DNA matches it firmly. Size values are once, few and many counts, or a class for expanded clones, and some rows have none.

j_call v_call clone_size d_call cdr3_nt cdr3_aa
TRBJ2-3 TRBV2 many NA TGTGCCAGCAACCCTCCCCTCGGAGTCGTCTTTACAGATACGCAGTATTTT CASNPPLGVVFTDTQYF
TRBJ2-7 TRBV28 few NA TGTGCCAGCAGTTTGGGGGGGGGCGTAGGAAGCGAGCAGTACTTC CASSLGGGVGSEQYF
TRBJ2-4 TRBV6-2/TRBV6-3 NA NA TGTGCCAGCAGTTCGGTGGATACAATAGCCAAAAACATTCAGTACTTC CASSSVDTIAKNIQYF
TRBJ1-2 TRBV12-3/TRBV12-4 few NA TGTGCCAGCAGTTTAGCGGCGGCTTCGGGCTACACCTTC CASSLAAASGYTF
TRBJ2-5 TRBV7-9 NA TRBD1 TGTGCCAGCAGCCCGTCCTTCCGGACAGGGCGAGAGACCCAGTACTTC CASSPSFRTGRETQYF
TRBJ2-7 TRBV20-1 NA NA TGCAGTGCTAGCCGGACAACCACTCCCGAGCAGTACTTC CSASRTTTPEQYF
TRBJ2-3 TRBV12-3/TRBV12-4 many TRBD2 TGTGCCAGCAGTTTTCAGAACTCGAGACTAGCGGGGGTTTCAGGCACAGATACGCAGTATTTT CASSFQNSRLAGVSGTDTQYF
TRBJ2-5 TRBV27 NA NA TGTGCCAGCAGGGACAGTTACCAAGAGACCCAGTACTTC CASRDSYQETQYF
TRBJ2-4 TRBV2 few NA TGTGCCAGCAGTGAAGCCGGGGGCCTAGCCAAAAACATTCAGTACTTC CASSEAGGLAKNIQYF
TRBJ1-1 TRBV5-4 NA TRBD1 TGTGCCAGCAGCGTCCGGGACAGTGAAGCTTTCTTT CASSVRDSEAFF
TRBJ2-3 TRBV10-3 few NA TGTGCCATCAGTTCGACTATCCCCGATACGCAGTATTTT CAISSTIPDTQYF
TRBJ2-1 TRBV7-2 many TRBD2 TGTGCCAGCAGCTTAGCGGGTAGCGGGAACCACAATGAGCAGTTCTTC CASSLAGSGNHNEQFF
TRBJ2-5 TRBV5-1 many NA TGCGCCAGCAGCTTGGATACAGTAGGAGAGACCCAGTACTTC CASSLDTVGETQYF
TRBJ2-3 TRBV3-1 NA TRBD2 TGTGCCAGCAGCCATAGCGGGAGGGTGCGTTCAGATACGCAGTATTTT CASSHSGRVRSDTQYF
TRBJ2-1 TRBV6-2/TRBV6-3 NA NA TGTGCCAGCAGTTACAGCCTAGCCGGCCCCTACAATGAGCAGTTCTTC CASSYSLAGPYNEQFF
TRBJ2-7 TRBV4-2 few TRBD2 TGTGCCAGCAGCCAGGCCGGGACTAGCGCCGGATACGAGCAGTACTTC CASSQAGTSAGYEQYF
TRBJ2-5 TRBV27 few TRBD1 TGTGCCAGCAGCAACGGACAGGGGAGGACCCAGTACTTC CASSNGQGRTQYF
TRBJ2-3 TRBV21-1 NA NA TGTGCCAGCAGGAAGGACGGGACAGATACGCAGTATTTT CASRKDGTDTQYF
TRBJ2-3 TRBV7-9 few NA TGTGCCAGCAGCGGTTGGGGGTCCGCAGATACGCAGTATTTT CASSGWGSADTQYF
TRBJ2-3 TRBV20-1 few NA TGCAGTGCCGCCATGCAGGCGCAGACAGATACGCAGTATTTT CSAAMQAQTDTQYF
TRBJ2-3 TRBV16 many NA TGTGCCAGCAGCCAAAAGTCCACAGATACGCAGTATTTT CASSQKSTDTQYF
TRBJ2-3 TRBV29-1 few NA TGCAGCGTTTTGCCCCGGAGGGGGTCAGATACGCAGTATTTT CSVLPRRGSDTQYF
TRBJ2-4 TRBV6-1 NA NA TGTGCCAGCAGCGCTGAAGGACTAGCCAAAAACATTCAGTACTTC CASSAEGLAKNIQYF
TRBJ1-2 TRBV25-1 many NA TGTGCCAGCAGTGAAGGAGGGGCCTATGGCTACACCTTC CASSEGGAYGYTF
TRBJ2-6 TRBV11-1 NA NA TGTGCCAGCAGCCGGCTCAGAGTATGGGGTTTAGCTGGGGCCAACGTCCTGACTTTC CASSRLRVWGLAGANVLTF
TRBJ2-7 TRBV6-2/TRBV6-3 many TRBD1 TGTGCCAGCAGCCCAACCAGGGACAGGGGCGAGCAGTACTTC CASSPTRDRGEQYF
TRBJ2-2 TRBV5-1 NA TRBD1 TGCGCCAGCAGGTCTACAGGGGGTCCCGGGGAGCTGTTTTTT CASRSTGGPGELFF
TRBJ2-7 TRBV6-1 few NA TGTGCCAGCAGTCGCCCGGGACACAGCTCCTACGAGCAGTACTTC CASSRPGHSSYEQYF
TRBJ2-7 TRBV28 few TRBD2 TGTGCCAGCAGTCTTATTAACACGGGACTAGCGGGAGGCCGTACCTACGAGCAGTACTTC CASSLINTGLAGGRTYEQYF
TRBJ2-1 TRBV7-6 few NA TGTGCCAGCGGCCCCCATTACCGCGATGAGCAGTTCTTC CASGPHYRDEQFF
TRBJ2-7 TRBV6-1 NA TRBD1 TGTGCCAGCACCCAACAGGGGGCTGAGTTCTACGAGCAGTACTTC CASTQQGAEFYEQYF
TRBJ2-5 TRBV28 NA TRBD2 TGTGCCAGCAGTTTAACTAGCGGGAGGGCCCTAAGGGAGACCCAGTACTTC CASSLTSGRALRETQYF
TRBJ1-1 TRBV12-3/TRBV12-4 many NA TGTGCCAGCAGTTTAGCGGCGGGACTCGGAGCTTTCTTT CASSLAAGLGAFF
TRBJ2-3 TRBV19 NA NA TGTGCCAGTAAACAAGACACAGCAGGGGCAGATACGCAGTATTTT CASKQDTAGADTQYF
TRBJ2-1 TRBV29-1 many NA TGCAGCGTGGCTAGAAACTACAATGAGCAGTTCTTC CSVARNYNEQFF
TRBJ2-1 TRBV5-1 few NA TGCGCCAGCAGCCAACAGGGATATGAGCAGTTCTTC CASSQQGYEQFF
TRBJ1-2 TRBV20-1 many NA TGCAGTGCTTCAGGGCCAGGGGCCAAAGGATCCTACACCTTC CSASGPGAKGSYTF
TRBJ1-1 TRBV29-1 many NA TGCAGCGTTGATCAGGGTCTGGACACTGAAGCTTTCTTT CSVDQGLDTEAFF
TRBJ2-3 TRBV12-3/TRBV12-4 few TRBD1 TGTGCCAGCAGTTTGAGGACAGGGTTCTCCCCAGATACGCAGTATTTT CASSLRTGFSPDTQYF
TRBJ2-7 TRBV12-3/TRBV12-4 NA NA TGTGCCAGCCGGTTAGCCTCCTACGAGCAGTACTTC CASRLASYEQYF
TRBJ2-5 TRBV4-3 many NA TGCGCCAGCAGCCCCCAAGGGGTAAAGGGGGAGACCCAGTACTTC CASSPQGVKGETQYF
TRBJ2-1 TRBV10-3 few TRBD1 TGTGCCATCCAGGGGGCTACAGGGGGCAAGGTCAATGAGCAGTTCTTC CAIQGATGGKVNEQFF
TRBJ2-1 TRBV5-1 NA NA TGCGCCAGCAGCAGGTCCGGGACTCAATACAATGAGCAGTTCTTC CASSRSGTQYNEQFF
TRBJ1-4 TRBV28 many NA TGTGCCAGCAGTTTACTCAAGGGTGGGCGTGAAAAACTGTTTTTT CASSLLKGGREKLFF
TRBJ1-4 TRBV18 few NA TGTGCCAGCTCACCCCTGGGCCAGAATGAAAAACTGTTTTTT CASSPLGQNEKLFF
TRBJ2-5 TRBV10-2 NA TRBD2 TGCGCCGTCGGGACTAGCGGGACCCAGTACTTC CAVGTSGTQYF